This T cell receptor beta chain derives from a study of blood T cell repertoires in COVID-19. Whole-study context: The samples span acute and convalescent COVID-19 from the United States, Italy and Spain. T cells, B-cell-depleted T cells, or PBMCs provided the cDNA or gDNA that served as material.

TCRdb keeps only in-frame clones here, not all; method: immunoSEQ multiplex PCR. The sample records 150,000 to 200,000 clones, around 87% being singletons. CDR3 length: 19 residues. Between the trimmed V and J ends, which lost 8 bases and 0 bases, there was a span of 25 bases. Germline-derived CDR1 and CDR2 are MNHEY and SMNVEV (reference sequence). The J gene is TRBJ1-4, the V gene TRBV27; perhaps TRBD1 as D (5 bases). This clonotype was sampled from a man aged 35-49 years with active or convalescent COVID-19. The sequencing input was peripheral blood. CDR3: CASPVFSRRTPTTNEKLFF. The CDR3 DNA follows: TGTGCCAGCCCAGTTTTCTCCCGGCGGACACCTACAACTAATGAAAAACTGTTTTTT.